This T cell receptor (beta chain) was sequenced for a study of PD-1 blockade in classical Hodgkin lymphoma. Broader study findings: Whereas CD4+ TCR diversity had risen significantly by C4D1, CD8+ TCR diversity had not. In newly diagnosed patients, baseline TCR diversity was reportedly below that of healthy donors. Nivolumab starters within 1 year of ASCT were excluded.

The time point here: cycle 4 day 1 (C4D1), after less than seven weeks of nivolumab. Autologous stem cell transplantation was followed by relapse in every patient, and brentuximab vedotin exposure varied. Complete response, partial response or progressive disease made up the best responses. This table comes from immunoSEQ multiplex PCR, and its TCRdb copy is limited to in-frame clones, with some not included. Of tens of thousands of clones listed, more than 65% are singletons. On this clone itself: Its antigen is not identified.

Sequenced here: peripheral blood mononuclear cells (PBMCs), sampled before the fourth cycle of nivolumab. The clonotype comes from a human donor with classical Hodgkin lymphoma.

The CDR3 sequence is CASSPWDPQKYDEQYF. The CDR3 DNA reads as TGTGCCAGCTCACCATGGGACCCTCAGAAATATGACGAGCAGTACTTC. This chain links TRBV18 with TRBJ2-7; D possibly matches TRBD1 or TRBD2 (5 bases each). V was trimmed by 2 bases and J by 5 bases, leaving 19 bases between them. Germline-derived CDR1 and CDR2 are KGHSH and LQKENI. This CDR3 spans 16 amino acids.